This is a list of T cell receptor beta chains from one sample in a study of blood T cell repertoires in COVID-19. Some clones are missing from TCRdb's copy, which holds only in-frame ones; the method was immunoSEQ multiplex PCR. The repertoire holds around 170,000 clones, with approximately 88% as singletons. Sequencing was done on a sample of peripheral blood. The source is a woman younger than 45 with acute or convalescent COVID-19. Both conserved end residues are part of each CDR3. The order of the fields is J gene, clone size, D gene, V gene, CDR3 protein, CDR3 DNA. A D gene is named only where the DNA matches it firmly. Clone size is not always given. Where it is, it says once, few, many or a class for expanded clones.

J: TRBJ2-2
size: .
D: TRBD2
V: TRBV11-2
CDR3: CASSLFGGGNTGELFF
DNA: TGTGCCAGCAGCTTATTCGGCGGGGGGAACACCGGGGAGCTGTTTTTT

J: TRBJ2-3
size: .
D: TRBD2
V: TRBV11-2
CDR3: CASSPRAGGEDTQYF
DNA: TGTGCCAGCAGCCCCCGGGCGGGAGGAGAAGATACGCAGTATTTT

J: TRBJ1-2
size: .
D: .
V: TRBV5-6
CDR3: CASSYPGQGGGYTF
DNA: TGTGCCAGCAGCTACCCCGGGCAGGGCGGAGGCTACACCTTC

J: TRBJ1-1
size: .
D: TRBD1
V: TRBV5-1
CDR3: CASSGPGQGITEAFF
DNA: TGCGCCAGCAGCGGACCGGGACAGGGTATCACTGAAGCTTTCTTT

J: TRBJ1-2
size: .
D: TRBD1
V: TRBV5-1
CDR3: CASSWIQGEGYTF
DNA: TGCGCCAGCAGCTGGATACAGGGGGAAGGCTACACCTTC

J: TRBJ2-2
size: .
D: .
V: TRBV21-1
CDR3: CASSKASAGELFF
DNA: TGTGCCAGCAGCAAAGCTTCGGCCGGGGAGCTGTTTTTT

J: TRBJ1-2
size: .
D: .
V: TRBV7-9
CDR3: CASSLVALYGYTF
DNA: TGTGCCAGCAGCTTAGTTGCTCTATATGGCTACACCTTC

J: TRBJ2-1
size: .
D: .
V: TRBV6-5
CDR3: CASRSYAYNEQFF
DNA: TGTGCCAGCAGATCGTATGCCTACAATGAGCAGTTCTTC

J: TRBJ2-2
size: .
D: .
V: TRBV14
CDR3: CASSLPAGELFF
DNA: TGTGCCAGCAGCCTTCCGGCCGGGGAGCTGTTTTTT

J: TRBJ1-2
size: .
D: TRBD1
V: TRBV28
CDR3: CASRTGAGFGYTF
DNA: TGTGCCAGCCGGACAGGCGCCGGATTTGGCTACACCTTC

J: TRBJ2-7
size: few
D: TRBD2
V: TRBV12-3/TRBV12-4
CDR3: CASSTTSSHEQYF
DNA: TGTGCCAGCAGCACGACTAGCTCCCACGAGCAGTACTTC

J: TRBJ2-2
size: .
D: TRBD2
V: TRBV7-9
CDR3: CASSQGLAGVGDTGELFF
DNA: TGTGCCAGCAGCCAAGGACTAGCGGGAGTCGGTGACACCGGGGAGCTGTTTTTT

J: TRBJ1-5
size: .
D: .
V: TRBV10-3
CDR3: CAISPGDQPQHF
DNA: TGTGCCATCAGCCCAGGGGACCAGCCCCAGCATTTT

J: TRBJ2-7
size: .
D: .
V: TRBV6-5
CDR3: CASRDGTYYEQYF
DNA: TGTGCCAGCAGGGATGGGACTTACTACGAGCAGTACTTC

J: TRBJ2-7
size: .
D: .
V: TRBV9
CDR3: CASSAHPDYGYEQYF
DNA: TGTGCCAGCAGCGCCCACCCAGACTATGGCTACGAGCAGTACTTC

J: TRBJ2-2
size: .
D: TRBD2
V: TRBV5-1
CDR3: CASSSLAGGGELFF
DNA: TGCGCCAGCAGCTCGCTAGCGGGAGGCGGGGAGCTGTTTTTT

J: TRBJ1-5
size: .
D: .
V: TRBV5-1
CDR3: CASSLGQVGGNQPQHF
DNA: TGCGCCAGCAGCTTGGGACAGGTTGGGGGTAATCAGCCCCAGCATTTT

J: TRBJ1-2
size: .
D: .
V: TRBV11-2
CDR3: CASSKTNRGYGYTF
DNA: TGTGCCAGCAGCAAAACGAATCGGGGGTACGGCTACACCTTC

J: TRBJ1-1
size: .
D: .
V: TRBV5-6
CDR3: CASSLVSYSLEAFF
DNA: TGTGCCAGCAGCTTGGTTTCGTACTCCCTCGAAGCTTTCTTT

J: TRBJ2-5
size: once
D: .
V: TRBV7-9
CDR3: CASSTTALRETQYF
DNA: TGTGCCAGCAGTACGACTGCTTTGAGAGAGACCCAGTACTTC

J: TRBJ2-7
size: .
D: .
V: TRBV6-5
CDR3: CASSYSNEQYF
DNA: TGTGCCAGCAGTTACTCTAACGAGCAGTACTTC

J: TRBJ2-7
size: once
D: TRBD2
V: TRBV7-9
CDR3: CASSPPPGLAGITIEQYF
DNA: TGTGCCAGCAGCCCGCCCCCGGGACTAGCGGGCATTACGATCGAGCAGTACTTC

J: TRBJ2-7
size: once
D: TRBD1
V: TRBV19
CDR3: CASSRQGGSSSYEQYF
DNA: TGTGCCAGTAGTAGACAGGGCGGATCTAGCTCCTACGAGCAGTACTTC

J: TRBJ2-5
size: .
D: .
V: TRBV3-1/TRBV3-2
CDR3: CASRLQGGETQYF
DNA: TGTGCCAGCAGATTACAGGGAGGGGAGACCCAGTACTTC

J: TRBJ1-4
size: .
D: .
V: TRBV28
CDR3: CASMRGLTNEKLFF
DNA: TGTGCCAGCATGCGGGGCCTTACTAATGAAAAACTGTTTTTT

J: TRBJ1-3
size: .
D: .
V: TRBV4-1
CDR3: CASRLGNSGNTIYF
DNA: TGCGCCAGCAGACTAGGGAACTCTGGAAACACCATATATTTT

J: TRBJ1-4
size: .
D: .
V: TRBV2
CDR3: CASSEEREKLFF
DNA: TGTGCCAGCAGTGAGGAGCGGGAAAAACTGTTTTTT

J: TRBJ1-3
size: once
D: .
V: TRBV24-1
CDR3: CATSDGAGNTIYF
DNA: TGTGCCACCAGTGACGGTGCTGGAAACACCATATATTTT

J: TRBJ2-3
size: .
D: .
V: TRBV20-1
CDR3: CSASGGGPMADTQYF
DNA: TGCAGTGCTAGTGGCGGAGGCCCCATGGCAGATACGCAGTATTTT

J: TRBJ2-5
size: .
D: TRBD2
V: TRBV14
CDR3: CASSPFSSGEFQETQYF
DNA: TGTGCCAGCAGCCCATTTTCTAGCGGGGAATTCCAGGAGACCCAGTACTTC

J: TRBJ1-2
size: .
D: TRBD1
V: TRBV14
CDR3: CASSRQGSLPGYTF
DNA: TGTGCCAGCAGCCGACAGGGAAGCCTACCTGGCTACACCTTC

J: TRBJ2-7
size: .
D: TRBD1
V: TRBV18
CDR3: CASSRRTGGNYEQYF
DNA: TGTGCCAGCTCACGACGGACAGGGGGCAATTACGAGCAGTACTTC

J: TRBJ2-1
size: .
D: TRBD2
V: TRBV5-6
CDR3: CASSLRGGSYNEQFF
DNA: TGTGCCAGCAGCTTAAGGGGAGGGTCCTACAATGAGCAGTTCTTC

J: TRBJ2-3
size: many
D: TRBD1
V: TRBV11-3
CDR3: CASSFSGTGPGDTQYF
DNA: TGTGCCAGCAGCTTCTCCGGGACAGGACCAGGAGATACGCAGTATTTT